This entry lists 12 T cell receptor beta chains sequenced from one sample in a study of CD8 T cells in Susac syndrome. Random-hexamer reverse transcription was applied to about 0.45 to 1 ug RNA. A single record per CDR3 protein comes from TCRdb applying MiXCR to the immunoSEQ multiplex PCR reads. The sample has 180,000 or so distinct CDR3 sequences; 90% to 95% are singletons. Sequencing was carried out using CD4+ T cells from PBMCs. The receptors derive from a human donor in good health.

The chain recombines TRBV20-1 with TRBJ1-6; D remains unclear. Deletions cut 3 bases from V and 7 bases from J, with 10 bases between. This CDR3 comprises 13 residues. The V gene's germline CDR1 is DFQATT and CDR2 SNEGSKA (reference sequence). As DNA, the CDR3 is TGCAGTGCTAGGTTGGCCCTGAATTCACCCCTCCACTTT. Its translation: CSARLALNSPLHF.

V gene TRBV4-3 combines with J gene TRBJ2-7; TRBD1 is a possible D gene (6 bases). The CDR3 runs 16 residues. Trimming left V 4 bases short and J 3 bases short, with 19 bases between. Germline V CDR1 and CDR2: LGHNA, YSLEER. As DNA, the CDR3 is TGCGCCAGCAGCCTTCACGACAGGAACGGCCTCTACGAGCAGTACTTC. Translation: CASSLHDRNGLYEQYF.

This rearrangement joins TRBV12-3 or TRBV12-4 to TRBJ1-6; no firm D call. This CDR3 has 12 amino acids. Between the trimmed V and J ends, which lost 6 bases and 7 bases, there was a span of 7 bases. The CDR3 reads CASSLHNSPLHF. The CDR3 nucleotides are TGTGCCAGCAGCCTTCACAATTCACCCCTCCACTTT.

The chain links TRBV6-2 or TRBV6-3 to TRBJ1-1; D call uncertain. Trimming removed 4 bases from V and 0 bases from J, with 12 bases in between. CDR3 length: 15 amino acids. Germline V lookup: CDR1 MNHEY, CDR2 SVGEGT. The CDR3 region has the DNA TGTGCCAGCAGTTCCCGATTGCAGGTGAACACTGAAGCTTTCTTT. Encoded protein: CASSSRLQVNTEAFF.

V and J are TRBV20-1 and TRBJ1-5; D perhaps matches TRBD1 (5 bases). V lost 1 base to trimming and J lost 0 bases, with 10 bases between them. The CDR3 contains 15 residues. Germline CDR1 DFQATT, CDR2 SNEGSKA (reference sequence). CDR3 sequence (DNA): TGCAGTGCTAGAGGAGGGACGGATAGCAATCAGCCCCAGCATTTT. Residues: CSARGGTDSNQPQHF.

V is TRBV5-4 and J is TRBJ1-2; D is undetermined. With 1 base removed from V and 8 bases from J, the gap between germline ends came to 12 bases. Germline V gene data show CDR1 as SGHNT and CDR2 as YYREEE (reference sequence). CDR3 length equals 13 residues. CDR3 amino acids: CASSLPGIGGYTF. CDR3 bases: TGTGCCAGCAGCTTGCCAGGTATAGGAGGCTACACCTTC.

The gene calls are TRBV20-1 and TRBJ2-3; possible D gene TRBD1, 6 bases. The CDR3 covers 14 residues. Trimming pared 7 bases from V and 3 bases from J, leaving 17 bases between. CDR1 is DFQATT and CDR2 is SNEGSKA in the germline V gene (reference sequence). The CDR3 protein is CSVPPGVGTDTQYF. The CDR3 DNA reads TGCAGTGTCCCGCCAGGGGTAGGGACAGATACGCAGTATTTT.

The chain combines TRBV9 with TRBJ2-3; D might be TRBD1 (6 bases). With 3 bases removed from V and 3 bases from J, the gap between germline ends came to 11 bases. This CDR3 is built from 14 residues. Germline V gene sequence: CDR1 SGDLS, CDR2 YYNGEE. The DNA for the CDR3 is TGTGCCAGCAGCGCCCGACAGGTAACAGATACGCAGTATTTT. Translated, it gives CASSARQVTDTQYF. The full variable domain, its missing parts supplied by reference TRBV9 and TRBJ2-3, is DSGVTQTPKHLITATGQRVTLRCSPRSGDLSVYWYQQSLDQGLQFLIQYYNGEERAKGNILERFSAQQFPDLHSELNLSSLELGDSALYFCASSARQVTDTQYFGPGTRLTVL.

The J gene is TRBJ1-1, the V gene TRBV7-9; unclear D gene. This CDR3 has 14 amino acids. Trimming shortened V by 5 bases and J by 0 bases, and 10 bases separated the two germline ends. Germline CDR1 reads SEHNR; CDR2 reads FQNEAQ (reference sequence). Here the CDR3 reads CASSLKPLNTEAFF. The CDR3 nucleotides read TGTGCCAGCAGCCTAAAGCCACTGAACACTGAAGCTTTCTTT.

J is TRBJ2-7 and V is TRBV7-9; 10 nucleotides line up with TRBD1. The CDR3 spans 16 residues. CDR1 and CDR2 from the germline V gene are SEHNR and FQNEAQ (reference sequence). V was clipped by 5 bases and J by 5 bases; unmatched bases: 12. CDR3 coding DNA: TGTGCCAGCAGCCATGACCCGGGACAGGGGTTGAACGAGCAGTACTTC. It codes for CASSHDPGQGLNEQYF.

The V gene is TRBV20-1, the J gene TRBJ1-1; 7 bases are a match to TRBD1. This CDR3 region has 14 residues. The V gene's germline CDR1 is DFQATT and CDR2 SNEGSKA (reference sequence). The V and J ends lost 8 bases and 7 bases, in that order; junction bases with no gene match: 16. The CDR3 is CSPFLNRGRVEAFF. The CDR3 DNA sequence: TGCAGTCCCTTCCTAAACAGGGGAAGGGTTGAAGCTTTCTTT.

In this sample, this clonotype turned up once. The gene calls are TRBV7-2 and TRBJ2-2; a weak D match, TRBD1 (5 bases). V was clipped by 5 bases and J by 8 bases, with 15 bases between them. This CDR3 is 14 amino acids long. Germline assignment: CDR1 SGHTA and CDR2 FQGNSA. The CDR3 sequence: CASSKELGAGELFF. In DNA, the CDR3 is TGTGCCAGCAGCAAAGAGCTAGGGGCGGGGGAGCTGTTTTTT.